Given below is one TCR beta chain in context. This specimen comes from a study of identical twins. From the 5' RACE reads, TCRdb called clonotypes with MiXCR, one entry per CDR3 protein. The data show about 920,000 distinct CDR3 sequences, 9% to 15% seen once. The CDR3 has 19 residues. Germline V gene data show CDR1 as SGHTA and CDR2 as FQGTGA. The V and J ends lost 1 base and 10 bases, in that order; junction bases with no gene match: 17. These data were also reused for a study on yellow fever vaccine responses in identical twins.

The chain is built from TRBV7-3 and TRBJ2-1; 12 bases are a match to TRBD2. The TCR comes from a young woman in good health. The sequenced sample was PBMCs. CDR3 nucleotide sequence: TGTGCCAGCAGCTTAATAGGGCGGATGACTAGCGGGAGAATTAGCGAGCAGTTCTTC. It is translated as CASSLIGRMTSGRISEQFF.